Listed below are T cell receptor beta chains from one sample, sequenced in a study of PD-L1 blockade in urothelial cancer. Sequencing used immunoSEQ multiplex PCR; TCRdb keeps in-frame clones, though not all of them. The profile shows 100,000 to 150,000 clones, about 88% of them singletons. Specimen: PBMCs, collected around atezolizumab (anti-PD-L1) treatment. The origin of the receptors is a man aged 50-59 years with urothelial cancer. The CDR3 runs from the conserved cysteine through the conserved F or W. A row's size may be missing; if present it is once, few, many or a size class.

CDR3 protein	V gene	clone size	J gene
CASSLDFRVRTYNEQFF	TRBV5-1	-	TRBJ2-1
CASSPPVLAGGPDRFF	TRBV18	-	TRBJ2-1
CASSAGGAGAQPQHF	TRBV9	-	TRBJ1-5
CASRRAGASYEQYF	TRBV19	-	TRBJ2-7
CASSTNPLSNTGELFF	TRBV11-2	-	TRBJ2-2
CASSTQTGRQPQHF	TRBV2	-	TRBJ1-5
CASRQEVGRSPLHF	TRBV11-2	-	TRBJ1-6
CASSLTPQGNYGYTF	TRBV5-1	-	TRBJ1-2
CASSAGDSFNSPLHF	TRBV9	-	TRBJ1-6
CATSRDLAGGTDTQYF	TRBV15	-	TRBJ2-3
CASSVGHPNYGYTF	TRBV9	few	TRBJ1-2
CASSVLGEGETQYF	TRBV2	-	TRBJ2-5
CASSLTSGNYEQYF	TRBV5-1	-	TRBJ2-7
CASSSSGRGGDTQYF	TRBV2	-	TRBJ2-3
CASSLAGDRTQYF	TRBV7-2	once	TRBJ2-3
CASSSLRWRETQYF	TRBV28	-	TRBJ2-5
CASSLTPQKETQYF	TRBV7-9	-	TRBJ2-5
CASSVSGLNNEQFF	TRBV9	-	TRBJ2-1
CASRLNYEQYF	TRBV5-1	-	TRBJ2-7
CASSLSTQGTYGYTF	TRBV27	once	TRBJ1-2
CASRWAESSNQPQHF	TRBV6-1	-	TRBJ1-5
CASSLSTVRNEKLFF	TRBV7-9	-	TRBJ1-4
CASSPPGSTGLGSPLHF	TRBV11-2	many	TRBJ1-6
CASSDTGGEAPYEQYF	TRBV6-1	-	TRBJ2-7
CASSPGVSRDEQYF	TRBV19	-	TRBJ2-7